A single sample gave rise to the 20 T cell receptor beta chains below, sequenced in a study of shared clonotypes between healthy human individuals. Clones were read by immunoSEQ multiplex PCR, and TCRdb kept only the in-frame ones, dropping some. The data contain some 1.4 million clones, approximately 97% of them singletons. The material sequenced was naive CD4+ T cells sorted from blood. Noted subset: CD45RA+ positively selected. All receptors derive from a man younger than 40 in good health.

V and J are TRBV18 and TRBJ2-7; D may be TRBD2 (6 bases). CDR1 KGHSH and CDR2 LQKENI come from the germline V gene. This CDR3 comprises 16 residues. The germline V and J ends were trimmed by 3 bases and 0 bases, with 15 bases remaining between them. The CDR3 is CASSPLGTPSSYEQYF. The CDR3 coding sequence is TGTGCCAGCTCACCCCTAGGGACTCCAAGCTCCTACGAGCAGTACTTC.

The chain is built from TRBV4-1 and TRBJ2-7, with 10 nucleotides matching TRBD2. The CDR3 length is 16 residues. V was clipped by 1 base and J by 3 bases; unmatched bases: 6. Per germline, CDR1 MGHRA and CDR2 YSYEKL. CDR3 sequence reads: CASSQVPGTSVYEQYF. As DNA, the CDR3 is TGCGCCAGCAGCCAAGTTCCCGGGACTAGCGTCTACGAGCAGTACTTC.

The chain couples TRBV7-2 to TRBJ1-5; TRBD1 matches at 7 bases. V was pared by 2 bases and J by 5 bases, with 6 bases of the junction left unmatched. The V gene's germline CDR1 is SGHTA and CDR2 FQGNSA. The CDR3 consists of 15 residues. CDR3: CASSLQGTDYQPQHF. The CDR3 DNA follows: TGTGCCAGCAGCTTACAGGGGACAGATTATCAGCCCCAGCATTTT.

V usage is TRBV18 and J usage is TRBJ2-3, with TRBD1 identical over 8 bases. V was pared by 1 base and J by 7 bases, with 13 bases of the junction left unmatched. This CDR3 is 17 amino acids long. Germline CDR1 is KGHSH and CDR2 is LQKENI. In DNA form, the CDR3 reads TGTGCCAGCTCACCACTTCGACAGGGGCCCACGACGAATACGCAGTATTTT. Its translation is CASSPLRQGPTTNTQYF. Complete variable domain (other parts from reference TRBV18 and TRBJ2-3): NAGVMQNPRHLVRRRGQEARLRCSPMKGHSHVYWYRQLPEEGLKFMVYLQKENIIDESGMPKERFSAEFPKEGPSILRIQQVVRGDSAAYFCASSPLRQGPTTNTQYFGPGTRLTVL.

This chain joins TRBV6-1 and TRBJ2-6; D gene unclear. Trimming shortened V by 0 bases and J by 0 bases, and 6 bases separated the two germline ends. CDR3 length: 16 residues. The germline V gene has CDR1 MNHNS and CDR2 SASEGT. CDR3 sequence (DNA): TGTGCCAGCAGTGAAGCGGCAAACTCTGGGGCCAACGTCCTGACTTTC. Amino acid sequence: CASSEAANSGANVLTF.

The CDR3 region is CASNKREYPTDTQYF. The CDR3 DNA reads as TGTGCCAGCAACAAGCGGGAGTATCCCACAGATACGCAGTATTTT. The chain combines TRBV7-9 with TRBJ2-3; 8 bases agree with TRBD2. Germline CDR1 is SEHNR and CDR2 is FQNEAQ (reference sequence). The CDR3 totals 15 residues. J gave up 2 bases and V 7 bases, and 8 bases lay outside the gene matches.

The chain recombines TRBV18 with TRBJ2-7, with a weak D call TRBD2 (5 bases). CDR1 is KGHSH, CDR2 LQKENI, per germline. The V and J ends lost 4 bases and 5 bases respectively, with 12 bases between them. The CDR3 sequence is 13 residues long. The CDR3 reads CASSQSDGNEQYF. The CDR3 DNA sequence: TGTGCCAGCTCACAATCGGACGGGAACGAGCAGTACTTC. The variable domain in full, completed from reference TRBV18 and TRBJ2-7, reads NAGVMQNPRHLVRRRGQEARLRCSPMKGHSHVYWYRQLPEEGLKFMVYLQKENIIDESGMPKERFSAEFPKEGPSILRIQQVVRGDSAAYFCASSQSDGNEQYFGPGTRLTVT.

CDR3 amino acids: CASSQEDWAQPNEKLFF. The CDR3 DNA is TGTGCCAGCAGCCAAGAAGATTGGGCACAACCTAATGAAAAACTGTTTTTT. The chain combines TRBV14 with TRBJ1-4, with D unresolved. The CDR3 contains 17 residues. V was clipped by 0 bases and J by 3 bases, with 14 bases between them. In germline, CDR1 is SGHDN, CDR2 FVKESK. Full variable domain (outside the CDR3, taken from reference TRBV14 and TRBJ1-4): EAGVTQFPSHSVIEKGQTVTLRCDPISGHDNLYWYRRVMGKEIKFLLHFVKESKQDESGMPNNRFLAERTGGTYSTLKVQPAELEDSGVYFCASSQEDWAQPNEKLFFGSGTQLSVL.

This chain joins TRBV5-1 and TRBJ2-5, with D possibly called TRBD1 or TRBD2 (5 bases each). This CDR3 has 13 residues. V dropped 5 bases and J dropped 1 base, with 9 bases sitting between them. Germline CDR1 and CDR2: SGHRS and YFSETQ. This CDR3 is CASSTGTQETQYF. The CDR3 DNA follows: TGCGCCAGCAGTACCGGGACCCAAGAGACCCAGTACTTC.

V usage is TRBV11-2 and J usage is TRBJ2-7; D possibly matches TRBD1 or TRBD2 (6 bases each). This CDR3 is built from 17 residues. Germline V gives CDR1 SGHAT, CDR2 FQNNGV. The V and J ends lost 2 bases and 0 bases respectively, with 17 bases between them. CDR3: CASSLRGEIAGSYEQYF. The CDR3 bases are TGTGCCAGCAGCTTAAGGGGGGAGATAGCCGGCTCCTACGAGCAGTACTTC.

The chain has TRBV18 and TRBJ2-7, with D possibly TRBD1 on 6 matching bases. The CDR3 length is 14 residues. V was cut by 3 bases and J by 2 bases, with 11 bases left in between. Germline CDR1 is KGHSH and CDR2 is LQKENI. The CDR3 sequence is CASSPRDTPYEQYF. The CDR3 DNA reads TGTGCCAGCTCACCTCGGGACACCCCCTACGAGCAGTACTTC.

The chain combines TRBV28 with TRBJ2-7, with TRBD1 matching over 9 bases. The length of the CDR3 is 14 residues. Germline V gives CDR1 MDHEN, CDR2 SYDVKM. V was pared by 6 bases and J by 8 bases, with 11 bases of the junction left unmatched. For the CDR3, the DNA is TGTGCCAGCAGCTCCCCGGACAGGGGAATAAAGCAGTACTTC. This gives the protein CASSSPDRGIKQYF.

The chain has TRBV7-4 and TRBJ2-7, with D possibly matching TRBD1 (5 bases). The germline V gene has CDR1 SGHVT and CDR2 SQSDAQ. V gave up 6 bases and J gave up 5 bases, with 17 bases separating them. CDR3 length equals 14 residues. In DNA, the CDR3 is TGTGCCAGCAGTCCGAGTAGGGGTCGACACGAGCAGTACTTC. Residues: CASSPSRGRHEQYF.

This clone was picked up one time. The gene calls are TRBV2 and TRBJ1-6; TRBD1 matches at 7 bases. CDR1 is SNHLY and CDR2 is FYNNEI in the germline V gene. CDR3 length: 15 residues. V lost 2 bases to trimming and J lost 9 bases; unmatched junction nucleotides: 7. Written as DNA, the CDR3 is TGTGCCAGCAGTGAAAGGGGCAGGGGGTTTTCACCCCTCCACTTT. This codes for CASSERGRGFSPLHF. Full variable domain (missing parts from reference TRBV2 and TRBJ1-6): EPEVTQTPSHQVTQMGQEVILRCVPISNHLYFYWYRQILGQKVEFLVSFYNNEISEKSEIFDDQFSVERPDGSNFTLKIRSTKLEDSAMYFCASSERGRGFSPLHFGNGTRLTVT.

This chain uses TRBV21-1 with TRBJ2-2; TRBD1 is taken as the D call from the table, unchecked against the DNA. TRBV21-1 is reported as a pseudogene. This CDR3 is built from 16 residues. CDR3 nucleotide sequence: TGTGCCAGCAGCAGAAGAAAGGGGGCCGACACCGGGGAGCTGTTTTTT. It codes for CASSRRKGADTGELFF.

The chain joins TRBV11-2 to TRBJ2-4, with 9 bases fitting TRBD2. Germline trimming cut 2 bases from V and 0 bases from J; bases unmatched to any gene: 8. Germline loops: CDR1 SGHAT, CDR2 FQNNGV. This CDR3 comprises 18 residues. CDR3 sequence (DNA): TGTGCCAGCAGCTTAAGCCCTAGCGGGGATGGAGCCAAAAACATTCAGTACTTC. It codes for CASSLSPSGDGAKNIQYF.

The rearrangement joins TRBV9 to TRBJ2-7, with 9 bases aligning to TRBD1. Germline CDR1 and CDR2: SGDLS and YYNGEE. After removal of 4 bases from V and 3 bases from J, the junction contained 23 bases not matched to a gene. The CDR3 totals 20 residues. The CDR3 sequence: CASSPSGQGTSVVAGYEQYF. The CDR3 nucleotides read TGTGCCAGCAGCCCAAGCGGACAGGGGACGTCGGTGGTAGCGGGCTACGAGCAGTACTTC. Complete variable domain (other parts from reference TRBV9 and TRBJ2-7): DSGVTQTPKHLITATGQRVTLRCSPRSGDLSVYWYQQSLDQGLQFLIQYYNGEERAKGNILERFSAQQFPDLHSELNLSSLELGDSALYFCASSPSGQGTSVVAGYEQYFGPGTRLTVT.

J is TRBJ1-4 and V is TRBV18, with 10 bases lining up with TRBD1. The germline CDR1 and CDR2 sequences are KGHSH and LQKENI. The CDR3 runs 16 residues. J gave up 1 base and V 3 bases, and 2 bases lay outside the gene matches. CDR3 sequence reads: CASSPGQGGTNEKLFF. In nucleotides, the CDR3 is TGTGCCAGCTCACCCGGACAGGGGGGAACTAATGAAAAACTGTTTTTT.

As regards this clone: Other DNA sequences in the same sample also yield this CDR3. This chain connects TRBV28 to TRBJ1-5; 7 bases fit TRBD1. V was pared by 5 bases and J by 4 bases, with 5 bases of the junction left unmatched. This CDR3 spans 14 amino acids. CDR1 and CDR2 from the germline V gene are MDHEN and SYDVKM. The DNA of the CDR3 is TGTGCCAGCAGTCCGGCAGGGGGGAATCAGCCCCAGCATTTT. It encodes CASSPAGGNQPQHF.

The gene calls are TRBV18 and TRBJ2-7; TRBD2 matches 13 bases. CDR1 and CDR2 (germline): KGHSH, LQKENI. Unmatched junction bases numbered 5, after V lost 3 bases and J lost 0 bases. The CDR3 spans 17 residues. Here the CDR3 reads CASSPGTSGVSSYEQYF. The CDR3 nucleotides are TGTGCCAGCTCACCCGGGACTAGCGGGGTAAGCTCCTACGAGCAGTACTTC.